This T cell receptor beta chain was observed in a study of blood T cell repertoires in COVID-19. Study-level background: Acute and convalescent COVID-19 specimens originated in the United States, Italy and Spain.

The CDR3 loop spans 15 amino acids. V lost 3 bases and J 9 bases, leaving 22 bases between the germline ends. CDR1 is SGHRS and CDR2 is YFSETQ in the germline V gene. Source study methods: From reference gene primer amplification, estimates of nucleated cell counts were derived. Here immunoSEQ multiplex PCR was the method, and the copy in TCRdb shows in-frame clones only, minus some. V and J calls and clone size follow that table, whereas D and trimming were derived from the DNA. The profile shows 100,000 to 120,000 clones, 60% to 80% of them singletons. The V and J genes are TRBV5-1 and TRBJ2-7, with a weak D call TRBD2 (6 bases). Source material: peripheral blood. The receptor was isolated from a woman older than 75 with active or convalescent COVID-19. CDR3 region: CASSSAGPPRDVQYF. CDR3 in DNA: TGCGCCAGCAGCTCTGCGGGACCCCCTCGTGATGTGCAGTACTTC.